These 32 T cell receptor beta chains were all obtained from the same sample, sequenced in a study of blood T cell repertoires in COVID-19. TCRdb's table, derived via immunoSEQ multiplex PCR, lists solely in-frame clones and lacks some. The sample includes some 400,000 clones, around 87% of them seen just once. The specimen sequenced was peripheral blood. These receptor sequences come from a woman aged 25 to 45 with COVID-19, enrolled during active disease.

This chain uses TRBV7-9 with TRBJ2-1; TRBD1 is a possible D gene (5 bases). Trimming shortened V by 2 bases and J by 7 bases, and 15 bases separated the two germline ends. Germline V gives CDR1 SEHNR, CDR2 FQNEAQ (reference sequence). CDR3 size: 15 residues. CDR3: CASSLWRNNRNEQFF. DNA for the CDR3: TGTGCCAGCAGCTTATGGCGAAACAACAGGAATGAGCAGTTCTTC. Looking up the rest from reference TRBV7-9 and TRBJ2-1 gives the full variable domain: DTGVSQNPRHKITKRGQNVTFRCDPISEHNRLYWYRQTLGQGPEFLTYFQNEAQLEKSRLLSDRFSAERPKGSFSTLEIQRTEQGDSAMYLCASSLWRNNRNEQFFGPGTRLTVL.

CDR3 DNA sequence: TGTGCCAGCAGCCCTGGACAGGGAGTCGACAATGAGCAGTTCTTC. It is translated as CASSPGQGVDNEQFF. This chain uses TRBV28 with TRBJ2-1; 8 bases are shared with TRBD1. This CDR3 has 15 amino acids. V lost 6 bases and J lost 5; bases outside the gene matches: 9. Germline CDR1 is MDHEN and CDR2 is SYDVKM.

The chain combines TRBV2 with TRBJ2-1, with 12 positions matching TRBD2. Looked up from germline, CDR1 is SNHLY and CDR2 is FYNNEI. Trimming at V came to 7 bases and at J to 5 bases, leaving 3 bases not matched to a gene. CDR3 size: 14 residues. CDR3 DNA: TGTGCCAGCAACCTAGCGGGAGGGGACAATGAGCAGTTCTTC. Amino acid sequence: CASNLAGGDNEQFF.

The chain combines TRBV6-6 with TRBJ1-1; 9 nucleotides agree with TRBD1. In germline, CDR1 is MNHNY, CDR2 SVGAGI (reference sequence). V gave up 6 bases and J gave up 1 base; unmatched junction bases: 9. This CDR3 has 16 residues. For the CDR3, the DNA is TGTGCCAGCAGCTTGGGACAGGGATTAGGGAACACTGAAGCTTTCTTT. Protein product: CASSLGQGLGNTEAFF.

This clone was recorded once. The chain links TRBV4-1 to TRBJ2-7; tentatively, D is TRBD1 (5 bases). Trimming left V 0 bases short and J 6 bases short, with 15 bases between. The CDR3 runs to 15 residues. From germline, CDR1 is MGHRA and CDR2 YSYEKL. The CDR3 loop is CASSQDLTVISEQYF. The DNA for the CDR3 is TGCGCCAGCAGCCAAGACCTGACAGTAATAAGCGAGCAGTACTTC.

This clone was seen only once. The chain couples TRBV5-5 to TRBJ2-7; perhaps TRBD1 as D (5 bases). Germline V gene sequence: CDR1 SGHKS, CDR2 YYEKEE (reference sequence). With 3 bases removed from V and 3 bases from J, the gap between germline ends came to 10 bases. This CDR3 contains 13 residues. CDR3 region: CASSWGPGYEQYF. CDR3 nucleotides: TGTGCCAGCAGCTGGGGCCCAGGCTACGAGCAGTACTTC.

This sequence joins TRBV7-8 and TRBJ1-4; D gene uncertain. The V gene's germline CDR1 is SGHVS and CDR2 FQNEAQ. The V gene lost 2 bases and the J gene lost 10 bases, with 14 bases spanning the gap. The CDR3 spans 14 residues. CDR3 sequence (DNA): TGTGCCAGCAGCTTAAAGACGGGGATGCCAAAACTGTTTTTT. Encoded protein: CASSLKTGMPKLFF.

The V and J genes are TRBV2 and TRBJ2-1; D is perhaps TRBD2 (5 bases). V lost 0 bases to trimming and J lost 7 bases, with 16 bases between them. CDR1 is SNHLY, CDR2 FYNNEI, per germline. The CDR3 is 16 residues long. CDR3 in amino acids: CASSEAPPGSSNEQFF. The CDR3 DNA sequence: TGTGCCAGCAGTGAAGCCCCCCCGGGGAGTTCGAATGAGCAGTTCTTC. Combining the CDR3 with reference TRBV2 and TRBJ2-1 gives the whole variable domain EPEVTQTPSHQVTQMGQEVILRCVPISNHLYFYWYRQILGQKVEFLVSFYNNEISEKSEIFDDQFSVERPDGSNFTLKIRSTKLEDSAMYFCASSEAPPGSSNEQFFGPGTRLTVL.

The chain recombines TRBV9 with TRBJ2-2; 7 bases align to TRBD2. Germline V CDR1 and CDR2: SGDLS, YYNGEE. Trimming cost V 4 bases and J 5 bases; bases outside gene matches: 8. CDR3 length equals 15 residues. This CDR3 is CASSSGLEGTGELFF. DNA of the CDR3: TGTGCCAGCAGCTCCGGACTAGAGGGAACCGGGGAGCTGTTTTTT.

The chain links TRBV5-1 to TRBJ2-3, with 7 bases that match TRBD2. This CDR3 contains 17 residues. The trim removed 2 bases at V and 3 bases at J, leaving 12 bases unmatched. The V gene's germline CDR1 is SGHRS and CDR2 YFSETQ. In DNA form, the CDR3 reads TGCGCCAGCAGCTTTAAAGCGGGATCGGCCTCTACAGATACGCAGTATTTT. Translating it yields CASSFKAGSASTDTQYF.

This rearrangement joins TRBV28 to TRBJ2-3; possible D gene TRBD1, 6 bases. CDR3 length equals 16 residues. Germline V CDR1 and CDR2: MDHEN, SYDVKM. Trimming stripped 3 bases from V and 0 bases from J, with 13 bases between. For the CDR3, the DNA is TGTGCCAGCAGTTTGATTGTGGGGGCTAGCACAGATACGCAGTATTTT. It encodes CASSLIVGASTDTQYF.

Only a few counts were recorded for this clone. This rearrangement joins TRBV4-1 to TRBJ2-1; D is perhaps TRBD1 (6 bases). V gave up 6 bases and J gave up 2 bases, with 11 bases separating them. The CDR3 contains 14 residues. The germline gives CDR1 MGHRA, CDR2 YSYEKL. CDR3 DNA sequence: TGCGCCAGCAGAGCCCCAGGGGCCTACAATGAGCAGTTCTTC. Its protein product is CASRAPGAYNEQFF.

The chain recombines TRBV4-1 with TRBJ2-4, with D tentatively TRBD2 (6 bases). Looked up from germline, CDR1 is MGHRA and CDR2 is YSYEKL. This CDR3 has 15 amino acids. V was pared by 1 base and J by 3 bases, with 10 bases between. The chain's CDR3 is CASSQGGVGKNIQYF. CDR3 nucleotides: TGCGCCAGCAGCCAAGGGGGGGTTGGCAAAAACATTCAGTACTTC.

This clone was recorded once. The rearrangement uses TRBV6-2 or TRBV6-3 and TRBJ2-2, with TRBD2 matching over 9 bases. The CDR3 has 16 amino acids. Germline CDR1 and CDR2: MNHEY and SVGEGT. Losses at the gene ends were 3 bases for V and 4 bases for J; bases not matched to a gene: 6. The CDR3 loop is CASSYLATSGTGELFF. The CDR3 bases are TGTGCCAGCAGTTATTTGGCGACTAGCGGCACCGGGGAGCTGTTTTTT.

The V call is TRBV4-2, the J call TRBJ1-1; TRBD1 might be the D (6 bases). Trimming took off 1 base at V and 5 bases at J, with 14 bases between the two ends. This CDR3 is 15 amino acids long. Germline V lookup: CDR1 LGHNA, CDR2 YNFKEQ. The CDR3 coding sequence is TGTGCCAGCAGCCAAGGAGAAGGGGGAGATACTGAAGCTTTCTTT. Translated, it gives CASSQGEGGDTEAFF.

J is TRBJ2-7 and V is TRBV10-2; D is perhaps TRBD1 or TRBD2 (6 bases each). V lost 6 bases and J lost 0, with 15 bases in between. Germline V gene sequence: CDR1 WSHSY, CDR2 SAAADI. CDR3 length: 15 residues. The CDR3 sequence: CASREEGVYSYEQYF. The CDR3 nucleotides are TGCGCCAGCAGGGAGGAGGGGGTATACTCCTACGAGCAGTACTTC.

The CDR3 DNA sequence: TGTGCCAGCAGTTTGAGCCTGCTAGCGGGACGCAATGAGCAGTTCTTC. Translated, it gives CASSLSLLAGRNEQFF. J is TRBJ2-1 and V is TRBV27; 9 bases agree with TRBD2. Trimming took 3 bases from V and 6 from J; bases not matched to a gene: 9. This CDR3 is 16 amino acids long. CDR1 MNHEY and CDR2 SMNVEV come from the germline V gene (reference sequence).

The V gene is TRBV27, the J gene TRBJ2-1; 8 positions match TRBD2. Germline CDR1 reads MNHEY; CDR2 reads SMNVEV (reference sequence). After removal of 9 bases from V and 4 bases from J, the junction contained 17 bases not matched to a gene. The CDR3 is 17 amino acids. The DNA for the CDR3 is TGTGCCAGTTTAGGAGACCACGGGGGGGCGCTATACAATGAGCAGTTCTTC. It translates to CASLGDHGGALYNEQFF.

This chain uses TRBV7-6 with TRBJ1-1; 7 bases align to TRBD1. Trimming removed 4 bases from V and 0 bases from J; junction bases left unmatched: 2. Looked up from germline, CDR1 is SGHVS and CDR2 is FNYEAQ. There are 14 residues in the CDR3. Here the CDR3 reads CASSSGTVNTEAFF. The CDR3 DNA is TGTGCCAGCAGCTCCGGGACAGTGAACACTGAAGCTTTCTTT.

The CDR3 is CASSPTWGAGNTIYF. The CDR3 DNA reads as TGCGCCAGCAGCCCCACCTGGGGGGCTGGAAACACCATATATTTT. The V gene is TRBV4-1, the J gene TRBJ1-3, with D perhaps matching TRBD1 (5 bases). Trimming left V 4 bases short and J 2 bases short, with 12 bases between. CDR3 length: 15 amino acids. Germline CDR1 MGHRA, CDR2 YSYEKL.

The CDR3: CASSQDRGRLTRISRYEQYF. The CDR3 DNA reads TGTGCCAGCAGCCAAGATCGTGGCAGACTAACTAGGATTTCTCGCTACGAGCAGTACTTC. V usage is TRBV4-2 and J usage is TRBJ2-7; D may be TRBD2 (5 bases). The CDR3 is made up of 20 amino acids. The V and J ends lost 0 bases and 3 bases respectively, with 27 bases between them. Germline CDR1 is LGHNA and CDR2 is YNFKEQ.

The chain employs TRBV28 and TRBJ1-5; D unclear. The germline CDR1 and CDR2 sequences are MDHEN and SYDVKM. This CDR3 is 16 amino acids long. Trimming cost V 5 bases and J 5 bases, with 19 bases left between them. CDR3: CASSPSWWAAYQPQHF. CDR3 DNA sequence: TGTGCCAGCAGTCCATCCTGGTGGGCCGCGTATCAGCCCCAGCATTTT. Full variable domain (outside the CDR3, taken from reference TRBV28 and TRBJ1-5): DVKVTQSSRYLVKRTGEKVFLECVQDMDHENMFWYRQDPGLGLRLIYFSYDVKMKEKGDIPEGYSVSREKKERFSLILESASTNQTSMYLCASSPSWWAAYQPQHFGDGTRLSIL.

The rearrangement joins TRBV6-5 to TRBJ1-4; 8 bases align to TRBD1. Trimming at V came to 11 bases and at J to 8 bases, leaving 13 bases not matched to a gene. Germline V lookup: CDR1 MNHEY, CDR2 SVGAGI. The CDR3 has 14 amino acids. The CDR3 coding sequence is TGTGCCGTAGGAAAACAGGGGGGAAGGGAAAAACTGTTTTTT. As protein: CAVGKQGGREKLFF.

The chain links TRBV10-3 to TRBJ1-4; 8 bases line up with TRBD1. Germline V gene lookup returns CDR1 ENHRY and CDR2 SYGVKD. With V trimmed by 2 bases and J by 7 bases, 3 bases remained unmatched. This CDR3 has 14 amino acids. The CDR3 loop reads CAISEGQGFEKLFF. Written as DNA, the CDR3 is TGTGCCATCAGTGAGGGACAGGGCTTTGAAAAACTGTTTTTT.

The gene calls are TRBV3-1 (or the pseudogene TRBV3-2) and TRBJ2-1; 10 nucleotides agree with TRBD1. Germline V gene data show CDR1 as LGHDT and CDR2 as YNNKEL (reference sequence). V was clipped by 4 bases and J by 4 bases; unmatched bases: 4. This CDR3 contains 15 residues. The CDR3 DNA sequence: TGTGCCAGCAGCCGCGACAGGGGGCCATACAATGAGCAGTTCTTC. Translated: CASSRDRGPYNEQFF.

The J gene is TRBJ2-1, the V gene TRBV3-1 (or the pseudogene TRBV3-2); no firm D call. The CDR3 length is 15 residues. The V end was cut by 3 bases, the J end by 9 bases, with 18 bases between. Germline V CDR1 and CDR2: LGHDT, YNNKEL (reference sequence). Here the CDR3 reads CASSQPRFPAIEQFF. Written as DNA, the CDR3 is TGTGCCAGCAGCCAGCCGCGGTTCCCCGCAATTGAGCAGTTCTTC.

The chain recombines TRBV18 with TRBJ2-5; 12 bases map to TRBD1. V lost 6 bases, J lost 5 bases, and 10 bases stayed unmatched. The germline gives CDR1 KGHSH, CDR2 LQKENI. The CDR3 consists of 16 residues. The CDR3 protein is CASSSSGTGGRETQYF. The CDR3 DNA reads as TGTGCCAGCTCGTCATCCGGGACAGGGGGCAGGGAGACCCAGTACTTC.

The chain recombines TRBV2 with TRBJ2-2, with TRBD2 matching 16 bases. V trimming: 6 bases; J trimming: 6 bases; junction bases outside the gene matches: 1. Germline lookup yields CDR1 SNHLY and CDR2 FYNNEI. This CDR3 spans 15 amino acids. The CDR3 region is CASRGTSGRAGELFF. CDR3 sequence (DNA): TGTGCCAGCAGAGGGACTAGCGGGAGGGCCGGGGAGCTGTTTTTT.

The CDR3 region is CASSGTSGAYNEQFF. In DNA form, the CDR3 reads TGCGCCAGCAGTGGGACTAGCGGGGCCTACAATGAGCAGTTCTTC. The chain couples TRBV10-1 to TRBJ2-1; TRBD2 matches at 12 bases. Germline CDR1 reads WNHNN; CDR2 reads SYGVQD (reference sequence). V was pared by 4 bases and J by 2 bases, with 0 bases of the junction left unmatched. The CDR3 is 15 amino acids.

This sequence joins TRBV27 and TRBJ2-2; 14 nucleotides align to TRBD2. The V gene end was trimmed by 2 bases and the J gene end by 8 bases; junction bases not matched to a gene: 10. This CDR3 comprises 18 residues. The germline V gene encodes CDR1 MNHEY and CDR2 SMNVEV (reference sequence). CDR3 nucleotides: TGTGCCAGCAGTTTACAGGGACTAGCGGGAGTATCAGGGGGGGAGCTGTTTTTT. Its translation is CASSLQGLAGVSGGELFF.

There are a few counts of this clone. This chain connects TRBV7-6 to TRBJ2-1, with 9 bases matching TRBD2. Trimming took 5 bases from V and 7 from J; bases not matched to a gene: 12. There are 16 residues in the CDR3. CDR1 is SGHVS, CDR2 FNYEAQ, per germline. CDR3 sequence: CASSPRGSSGENEQFF. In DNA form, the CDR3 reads TGTGCCAGCAGCCCAAGGGGGTCTAGCGGGGAGAATGAGCAGTTCTTC.

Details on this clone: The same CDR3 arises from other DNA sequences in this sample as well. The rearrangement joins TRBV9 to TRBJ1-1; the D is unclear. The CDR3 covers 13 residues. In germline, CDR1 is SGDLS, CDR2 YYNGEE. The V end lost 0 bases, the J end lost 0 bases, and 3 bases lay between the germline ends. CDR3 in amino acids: CASSVAVNTEAFF. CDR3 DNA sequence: TGTGCCAGCAGCGTAGCCGTGAACACTGAAGCTTTCTTT.